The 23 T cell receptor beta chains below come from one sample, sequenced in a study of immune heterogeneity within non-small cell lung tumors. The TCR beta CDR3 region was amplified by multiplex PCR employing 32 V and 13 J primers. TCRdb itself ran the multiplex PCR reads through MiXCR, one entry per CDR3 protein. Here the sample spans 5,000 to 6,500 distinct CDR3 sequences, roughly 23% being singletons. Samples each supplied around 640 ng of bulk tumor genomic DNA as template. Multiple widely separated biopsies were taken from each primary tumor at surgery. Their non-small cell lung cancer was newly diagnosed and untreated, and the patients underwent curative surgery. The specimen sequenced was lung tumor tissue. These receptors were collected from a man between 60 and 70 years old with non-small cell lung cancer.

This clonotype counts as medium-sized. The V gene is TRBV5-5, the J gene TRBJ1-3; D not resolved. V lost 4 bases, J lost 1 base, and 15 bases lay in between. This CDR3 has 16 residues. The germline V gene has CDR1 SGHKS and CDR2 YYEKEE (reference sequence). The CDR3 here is CASSQNPPGSGNTIYF. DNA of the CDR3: TGTGCCAGCAGCCAGAACCCGCCGGGGTCTGGAAACACCATATATTTT.

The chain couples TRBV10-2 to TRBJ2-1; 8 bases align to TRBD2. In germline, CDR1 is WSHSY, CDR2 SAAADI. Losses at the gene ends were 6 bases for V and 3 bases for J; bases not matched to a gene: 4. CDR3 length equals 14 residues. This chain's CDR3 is CASRESGSYNEQFF. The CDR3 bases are TGCGCCAGCAGGGAGAGCGGGAGCTACAATGAGCAGTTCTTC.

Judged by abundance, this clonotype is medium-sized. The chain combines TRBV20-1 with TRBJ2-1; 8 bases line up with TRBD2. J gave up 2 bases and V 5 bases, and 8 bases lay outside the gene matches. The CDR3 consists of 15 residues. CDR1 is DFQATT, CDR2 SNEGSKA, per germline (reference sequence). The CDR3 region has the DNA TGCAGTGCTGAGGCCACTAGCGGTACCTACAATGAGCAGTTCTTC. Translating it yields CSAEATSGTYNEQFF.

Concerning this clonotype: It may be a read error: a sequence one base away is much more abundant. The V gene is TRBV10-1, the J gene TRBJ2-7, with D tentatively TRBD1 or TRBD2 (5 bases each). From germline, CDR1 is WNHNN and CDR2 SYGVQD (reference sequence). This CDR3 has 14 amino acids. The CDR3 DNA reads TGCGCCAGCAGTGAGTCCGGGACGGAGGCCGAGCATTACTTC. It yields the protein CASSESGTEAEHYF.

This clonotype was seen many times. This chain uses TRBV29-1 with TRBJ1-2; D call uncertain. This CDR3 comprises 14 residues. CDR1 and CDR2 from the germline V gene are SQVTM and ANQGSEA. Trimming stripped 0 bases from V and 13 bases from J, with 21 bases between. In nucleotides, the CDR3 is TGCAGCGTTGAAGAAAGGCTTAAAGACGCGGTCTGCACCTTC. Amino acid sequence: CSVEERLKDAVCTF. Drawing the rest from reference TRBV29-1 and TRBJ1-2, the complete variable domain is SAVISQKPSRDICQRGTSLTIQCQVDSQVTMMFWYRQQPGQSLTLIATANQGSEATYESGFVIDKFPISRPNLTFSTLTVSNMSPEDSSIYLCSVEERLKDAVCTFGSGTRLTVV.

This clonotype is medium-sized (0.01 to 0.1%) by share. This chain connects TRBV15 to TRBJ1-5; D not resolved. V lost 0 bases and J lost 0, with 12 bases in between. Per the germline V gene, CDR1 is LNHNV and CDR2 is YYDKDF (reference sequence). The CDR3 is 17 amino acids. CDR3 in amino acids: CATSRERAGNSNQPQHF. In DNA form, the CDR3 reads TGTGCCACCAGCAGAGAGAGGGCAGGCAATAGCAATCAGCCCCAGCATTTT.

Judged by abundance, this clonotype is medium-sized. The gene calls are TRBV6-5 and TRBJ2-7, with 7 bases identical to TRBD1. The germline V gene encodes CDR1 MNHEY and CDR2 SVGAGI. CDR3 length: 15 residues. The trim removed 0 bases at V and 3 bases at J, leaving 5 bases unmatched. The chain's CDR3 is CASSYSQGESYEQYF. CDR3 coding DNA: TGTGCCAGCAGTTACTCCCAGGGGGAAAGCTACGAGCAGTACTTC.

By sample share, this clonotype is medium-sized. Written as DNA, the CDR3 is TGTGCCAGCTCCTTAAAAGGGGCAGAAGTCTACGAGCAGTACTTC. Translation: CASSLKGAEVYEQYF. The gene calls are TRBV7-8 and TRBJ2-7; a possible D gene is TRBD1 (5 bases). Trimming removed 8 bases from V and 3 bases from J, with 20 bases in between. Germline-derived CDR1 and CDR2 are SGHVS and FQNEAQ. There are 15 residues in the CDR3.

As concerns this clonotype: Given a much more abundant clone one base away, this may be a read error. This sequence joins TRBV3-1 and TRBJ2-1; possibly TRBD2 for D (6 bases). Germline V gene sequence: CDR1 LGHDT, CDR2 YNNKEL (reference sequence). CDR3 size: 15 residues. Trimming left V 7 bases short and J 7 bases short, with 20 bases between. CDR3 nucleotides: TGTGCCAGCATCCCCTTCGGGGAGGAGGGGAATGAGCAGTTCTTC. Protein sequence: CASIPFGEEGNEQFF.

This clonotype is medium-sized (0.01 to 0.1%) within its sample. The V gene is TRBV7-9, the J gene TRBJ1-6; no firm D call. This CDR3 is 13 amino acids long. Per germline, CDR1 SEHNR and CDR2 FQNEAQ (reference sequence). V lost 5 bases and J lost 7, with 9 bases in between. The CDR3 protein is CASSPTQNSPLHF. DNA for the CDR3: TGTGCCAGCAGCCCAACTCAGAATTCACCCCTCCACTTT.

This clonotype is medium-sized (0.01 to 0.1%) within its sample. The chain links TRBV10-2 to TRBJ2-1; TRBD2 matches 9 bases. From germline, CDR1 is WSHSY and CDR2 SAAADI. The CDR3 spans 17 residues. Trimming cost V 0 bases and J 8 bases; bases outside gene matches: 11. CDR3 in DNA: TGCGCCAGCAGTGAGTCGCTAGCGGGACAACGCCTCGATGAGCAGTTCTTC. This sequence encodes CASSESLAGQRLDEQFF.

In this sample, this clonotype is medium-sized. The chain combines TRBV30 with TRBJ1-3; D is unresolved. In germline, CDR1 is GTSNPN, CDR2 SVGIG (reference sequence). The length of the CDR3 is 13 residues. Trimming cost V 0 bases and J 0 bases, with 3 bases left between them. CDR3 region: CAWSVNSGNTIYF. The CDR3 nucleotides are TGTGCCTGGAGTGTAAACTCTGGAAACACCATATATTTT.

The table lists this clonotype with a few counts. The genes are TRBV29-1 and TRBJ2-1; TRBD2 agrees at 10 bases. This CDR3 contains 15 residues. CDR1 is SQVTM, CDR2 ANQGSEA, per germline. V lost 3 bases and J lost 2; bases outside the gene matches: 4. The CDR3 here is CSVELAGAAYNEQFF. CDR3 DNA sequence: TGCAGCGTTGAGCTAGCGGGAGCAGCCTACAATGAGCAGTTCTTC.

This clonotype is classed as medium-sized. This CDR3 is CSASLREEPYNEQFF. The DNA for the CDR3 is TGCAGTGCTAGTTTGCGGGAGGAACCTTACAATGAGCAGTTCTTC. The rearrangement links TRBV20-1 to TRBJ2-1, with 8 bases fitting TRBD2. The CDR3 has 15 residues. From germline, CDR1 is DFQATT and CDR2 SNEGSKA (reference sequence). V was clipped by 3 bases and J by 4 bases; unmatched bases: 8.

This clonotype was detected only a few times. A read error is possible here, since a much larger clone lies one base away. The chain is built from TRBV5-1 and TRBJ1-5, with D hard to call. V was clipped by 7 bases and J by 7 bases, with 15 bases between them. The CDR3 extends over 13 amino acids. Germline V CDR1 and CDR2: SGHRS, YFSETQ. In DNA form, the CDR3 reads TGCGCCAGCGGCACCGACGGGCACCAGCCCCAGCATTTT. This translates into CASGTDGHQPQHF.

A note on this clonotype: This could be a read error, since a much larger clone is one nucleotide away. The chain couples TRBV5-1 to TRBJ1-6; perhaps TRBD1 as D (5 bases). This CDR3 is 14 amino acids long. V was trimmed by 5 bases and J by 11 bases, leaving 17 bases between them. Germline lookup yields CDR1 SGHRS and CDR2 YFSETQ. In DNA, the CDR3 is TGCGCCAGCAGGGGGGGGGGGGAACGGACACCCCTCCACTTT. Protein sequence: CASRGGGERTPLHF.

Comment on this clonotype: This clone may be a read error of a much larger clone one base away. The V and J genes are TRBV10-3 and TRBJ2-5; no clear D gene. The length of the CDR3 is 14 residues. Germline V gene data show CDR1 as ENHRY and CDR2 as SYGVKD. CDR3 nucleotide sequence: TGTGCCATCAAATTCGGGTCACTCCAAGTGACCCAGTACTTC. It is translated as CAIKFGSLQVTQYF.

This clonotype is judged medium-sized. This CDR3 is CASSPTGDNEQFF. CDR3 coding DNA: TGTGCCAGCAGTCCGACAGGGGACAATGAGCAGTTCTTC. V and J are TRBV2 and TRBJ2-1; 8 nucleotides match TRBD1. Germline CDR1 is SNHLY and CDR2 is FYNNEI. J lost 5 bases, V lost 5 bases, and 2 bases had no gene match. CDR3 length: 13 amino acids.

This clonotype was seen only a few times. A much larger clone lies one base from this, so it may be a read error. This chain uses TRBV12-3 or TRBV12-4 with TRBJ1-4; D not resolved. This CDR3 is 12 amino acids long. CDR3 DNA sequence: TGTGCCATCAGTTTAGAGGTGGGAAAACTGTTTTTT. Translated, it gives CAISLEVGKLFF.

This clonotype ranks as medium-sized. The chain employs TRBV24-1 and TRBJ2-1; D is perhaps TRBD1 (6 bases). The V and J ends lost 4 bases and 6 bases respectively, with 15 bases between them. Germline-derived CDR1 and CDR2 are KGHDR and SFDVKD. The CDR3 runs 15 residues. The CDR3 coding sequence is TGTGCCACCAGTGACCGCACAGGGTTCCTCAATGAGCAGTTCTTC. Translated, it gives CATSDRTGFLNEQFF.

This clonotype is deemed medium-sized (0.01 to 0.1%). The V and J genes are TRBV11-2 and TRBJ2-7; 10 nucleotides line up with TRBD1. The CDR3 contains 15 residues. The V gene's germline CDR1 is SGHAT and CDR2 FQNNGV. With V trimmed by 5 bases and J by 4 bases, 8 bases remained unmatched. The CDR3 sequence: CASSEDRGQGYEQYF. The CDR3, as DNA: TGTGCCAGCAGCGAAGACAGGGGGCAGGGTTACGAGCAGTACTTC.

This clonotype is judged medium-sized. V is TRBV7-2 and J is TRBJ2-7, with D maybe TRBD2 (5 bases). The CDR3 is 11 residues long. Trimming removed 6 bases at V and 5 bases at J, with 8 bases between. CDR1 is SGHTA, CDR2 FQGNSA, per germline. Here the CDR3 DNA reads TGTGCCAGCAGGGGAGTCCACGAGCAGTACTTC. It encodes CASRGVHEQYF.

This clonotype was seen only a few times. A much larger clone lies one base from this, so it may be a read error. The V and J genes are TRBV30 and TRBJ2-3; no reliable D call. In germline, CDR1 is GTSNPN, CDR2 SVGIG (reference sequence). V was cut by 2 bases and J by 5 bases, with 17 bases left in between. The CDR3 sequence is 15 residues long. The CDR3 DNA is TGTGCCTGGAGTCGTACAGCGCTATCCATAGATACGCAGTATTTT. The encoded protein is CAWSRTALSIDTQYF.